The rows below give T cell receptor beta chains drawn from one sample of a study of blood T cell repertoires in COVID-19. The repertoire was sequenced with immunoSEQ multiplex PCR; TCRdb's copy has only in-frame clones and lacks some. This table has 30,000 to 45,000 clones, 87% appearing once. The sample taken for sequencing was peripheral blood. The receptors come from a human donor in a cohort sampled during active COVID-19. CDR3s include the opening cysteine and the closing phenylalanine or tryptophan. The D gene is left open where the match is weak. Rows may omit the clone size; those that give it use once, few, many or a size class.

D: TRBD1; V: TRBV10-3; J: TRBJ1-6; size: -; CDR3: CAISESSGGNSPLHF; DNA: TGTGCCATCAGTGAGTCGTCAGGGGGGAATTCACCCCTCCACTTT
D: -; V: TRBV20-1; J: TRBJ2-5; size: -; CDR3: CSGGAGETQYF; DNA: TGCAGTGGGGGAGCGGGAGAGACCCAGTACTTC
D: -; V: TRBV5-6; J: TRBJ1-1; size: -; CDR3: CASSLNRMNTEAFF; DNA: TGTGCCAGCAGCTTGAATAGAATGAACACTGAAGCTTTCTTT
D: -; V: TRBV5-1; J: TRBJ1-1; size: -; CDR3: CASSFGQTAEAFF; DNA: TGCGCCAGCAGCTTTGGACAAACCGCTGAAGCTTTCTTT
D: TRBD2; V: TRBV9; J: TRBJ2-7; size: -; CDR3: CASSLASGMGYEQYF; DNA: TGTGCCAGCAGCCTAGCCAGCGGGATGGGTTACGAGCAGTACTTC
D: -; V: TRBV18; J: TRBJ1-5; size: -; CDR3: CASSSQPARNQPQHF; DNA: TGTGCCAGCTCGTCACAACCTGCCCGCAATCAGCCCCAGCATTTT
D: -; V: TRBV11-1; J: TRBJ1-3; size: -; CDR3: CASSLASAPGNTIYF; DNA: TGTGCCAGCAGCTTAGCAAGCGCGCCTGGAAACACCATATATTTT
D: TRBD2; V: TRBV3-1/TRBV3-2; J: TRBJ2-7; size: -; CDR3: CASSHGTSGSYEQYF; DNA: TGTGCCAGCAGCCACGGGACTAGCGGCTCCTACGAGCAGTACTTC
D: -; V: TRBV27; J: TRBJ2-1; size: -; CDR3: CASGGSRASPETYNEQFF; DNA: TGTGCCAGCGGTGGGAGCCGGGCTAGCCCAGAAACCTACAATGAGCAGTTCTTC
D: -; V: TRBV4-2; J: TRBJ2-4; size: -; CDR3: CASSQNKENIQYF; DNA: TGTGCCAGCAGCCAAAACAAAGAAAACATTCAGTACTTC
D: -; V: TRBV6-1; J: TRBJ1-2; size: -; CDR3: CASSDWAGDYGYTF; DNA: TGTGCCAGCAGTGATTGGGCAGGGGACTATGGCTACACCTTC
D: -; V: TRBV4-3; J: TRBJ1-6; size: -; CDR3: CASSQEEGSPLHF; DNA: TGCGCCAGCAGCCAAGAGGAGGGTTCACCCCTCCACTTT
D: TRBD1; V: TRBV9; J: TRBJ1-4; size: -; CDR3: CASSFSGGQGGEKLFF; DNA: TGTGCCAGCAGCTTCTCCGGTGGACAGGGGGGCGAAAAACTGTTTTTT
D: -; V: TRBV5-1; J: TRBJ2-7; size: -; CDR3: CASSLAGQNYEQYF; DNA: TGCGCCAGCAGCTTGGCAGGACAGAACTACGAGCAGTACTTC
D: TRBD1; V: TRBV28; J: TRBJ1-2; size: -; CDR3: CASKVPGQGFGYTF; DNA: TGTGCCAGCAAAGTCCCGGGACAGGGATTTGGCTACACCTTC
D: -; V: TRBV3-1/TRBV3-2; J: TRBJ1-4; size: -; CDR3: CASSRGGTNEKLFF; DNA: TGTGCCAGCAGCCGCGGAGGGACTAATGAAAAACTGTTTTTT
D: -; V: TRBV21-1; J: TRBJ2-5; size: -; CDR3: CASSIKIRTGSTRTQYF; DNA: TGTGCCAGCAGCATAAAAATTCGGACAGGAAGTACAAGGACCCAGTACTTC
D: TRBD2; V: TRBV11-3; J: TRBJ2-1; size: -; CDR3: CASSSPGLAGSSSYNEQFF; DNA: TGTGCCAGCAGCTCACCGGGACTAGCGGGGTCGAGCTCCTACAATGAGCAGTTCTTC
D: -; V: TRBV7-9; J: TRBJ1-2; size: -; CDR3: CASSNRDYGYTF; DNA: TGTGCCAGCAGCAATCGGGACTATGGCTACACCTTC
D: -; V: TRBV5-8; J: TRBJ2-1; size: -; CDR3: CASSLSGLRFFNEQFF; DNA: TGTGCCAGCAGCTTGTCGGGACTTAGATTCTTCAATGAGCAGTTCTTC
D: TRBD1; V: TRBV19; J: TRBJ1-5; size: -; CDR3: CASSTTGGSQPQHF; DNA: TGTGCCAGTAGTACGACAGGGGGCTCTCAGCCCCAGCATTTT
D: -; V: TRBV6-5; J: TRBJ1-2; size: few; CDR3: CASSPQQEYGYTF; DNA: TGTGCCAGCAGTCCCCAACAGGAATATGGCTACACCTTC
D: -; V: TRBV19; J: TRBJ2-1; size: -; CDR3: CASSSGVGGNEQFF; DNA: TGTGCCAGTAGCTCGGGAGTGGGTGGAAATGAGCAGTTCTTC
D: TRBD1; V: TRBV19; J: TRBJ1-1; size: -; CDR3: CASSIGGQTNTEAFF; DNA: TGTGCCAGTAGTATAGGGGGACAGACGAACACTGAAGCTTTCTTT
D: -; V: TRBV6-5; J: TRBJ2-7; size: -; CDR3: CASSYSQRMTGEQYF; DNA: TGTGCCAGCAGTTATTCCCAGCGGATGACGGGTGAGCAGTACTTC
D: TRBD2; V: TRBV6-2/TRBV6-3; J: TRBJ2-3; size: -; CDR3: CASSSGGGSVDTQYF; DNA: TGTGCCAGCAGCAGCGGGGGCGGGTCGGTAGATACGCAGTATTTT
D: -; V: TRBV5-6; J: TRBJ2-7; size: -; CDR3: CASSPSLGFSSYEQYF; DNA: TGTGCCAGCAGCCCATCCCTAGGATTTAGCTCCTACGAGCAGTACTTC
D: -; V: TRBV29-1; J: TRBJ2-3; size: -; CDR3: CSVEGQARSTDTQYF; DNA: TGCAGCGTTGAAGGGCAGGCCCGGAGCACAGATACGCAGTATTTT
D: -; V: TRBV7-6; J: TRBJ2-3; size: -; CDR3: CASTSDWADTQYF; DNA: TGTGCCAGCACTAGCGATTGGGCAGATACGCAGTATTTT
D: TRBD1; V: TRBV11-3; J: TRBJ2-3; size: -; CDR3: CASSINRGADTQYF; DNA: TGTGCCAGCAGCATAAACAGGGGCGCAGATACGCAGTATTTT
D: TRBD1; V: TRBV28; J: TRBJ2-5; size: -; CDR3: CASSETGLLQTQYF; DNA: TGTGCCAGCAGCGAGACAGGGCTGCTGCAGACCCAGTACTTC
D: -; V: TRBV5-4; J: TRBJ2-5; size: -; CDR3: CASSLGRVQETQYF; DNA: TGTGCCAGCAGCTTGGGGCGGGTCCAAGAGACCCAGTACTTC
D: TRBD2; V: TRBV2; J: TRBJ2-7; size: -; CDR3: CASTSLAGGPLDEQYF; DNA: TGTGCCAGCACTTCTCTAGCGGGAGGGCCTTTAGACGAGCAGTACTTC
D: -; V: TRBV7-2; J: TRBJ2-5; size: -; CDR3: CASRSDFLGGETQYF; DNA: TGTGCCAGCAGATCGGACTTCCTCGGTGGAGAGACCCAGTACTTC
D: -; V: TRBV28; J: TRBJ1-4; size: -; CDR3: CASSFTTPRGEKLFF; DNA: TGTGCCAGCAGTTTTACGACTCCAAGAGGTGAAAAACTGTTTTTT
D: -; V: TRBV6-4; J: TRBJ2-3; size: few; CDR3: CASPAEWDTQYF; DNA: TGTGCCAGCCCCGCCGAGTGGGATACGCAGTATTTT
D: TRBD1; V: TRBV7-2; J: TRBJ1-3; size: -; CDR3: CASSWDSVSGNTIYF; DNA: TGTGCCAGCAGCTGGGACAGCGTCTCTGGAAACACCATATATTTT
D: TRBD2; V: TRBV9; J: TRBJ2-1; size: -; CDR3: CASSRRLAGGLEEQFF; DNA: TGTGCCAGCAGCCGCCGACTAGCGGGGGGGCTAGAGGAGCAGTTCTTC
D: TRBD1; V: TRBV9; J: TRBJ2-7; size: -; CDR3: CASSPTGQGWYEQYF; DNA: TGTGCCAGCAGCCCCACGGGACAGGGTTGGTACGAGCAGTACTTC
D: -; V: TRBV5-4; J: TRBJ1-6; size: few; CDR3: CASSLGQGTNSPLHF; DNA: TGTGCCAGCAGCTTAGGGCAGGGGACTAATTCACCCCTCCACTTT
D: TRBD1; V: TRBV5-1; J: TRBJ1-1; size: -; CDR3: CASSLGGDRGGPGTEAFF; DNA: TGCGCCAGCAGCTTGGGGGGGGACAGGGGAGGCCCAGGGACTGAAGCTTTCTTT
D: -; V: TRBV5-1; J: TRBJ1-3; size: few; CDR3: CASSVDRAGNTIYF; DNA: TGCGCCAGCAGCGTAGACAGAGCTGGAAACACCATATATTTT
D: -; V: TRBV23-1; J: TRBJ2-7; size: -; CDR3: CASSPPKGHRRFEQYF; DNA: TGCGCCAGCAGTCCACCAAAAGGACACAGGCGGTTTGAGCAGTACTTC
D: TRBD1; V: TRBV5-4; J: TRBJ2-7; size: -; CDR3: CASSSGGSSYEQYF; DNA: TGTGCCAGCAGCTCAGGGGGTTCATCCTACGAGCAGTACTTC
D: TRBD2; V: TRBV19; J: TRBJ2-4; size: once; CDR3: CASSIGEGKNIQYF; DNA: TGTGCCAGTAGTATAGGGGAGGGGAAAAACATTCAGTACTTC
D: TRBD2; V: TRBV29-1; J: TRBJ2-7; size: -; CDR3: CSVEESASGEIYEQYF; DNA: TGCAGCGTTGAAGAGTCGGCTAGCGGGGAGATCTACGAGCAGTACTTC